What follows is one TCR beta chain and its context. What it binds is not known. A read error may produce the germline difference seen at one junction end. This sample is drawn from a study of tumor-infiltrating lymphocytes in primary liver carcinoma. Study-level information: Those enrolled were patients of both sexes, who were aged 30 to 69 years. Samples returned roughly 3.65 to 8 million productive TCRbeta reads each. Read depth did not differ significantly between tissue types. Study-wide results and caveats: Paired tumor-adjacent and tumor-blood samples overlapped less than tumor region pairs did.

TCR beta cDNA came from roughly 0.45 ug total RNA, primed with a constant-region primer. Slightly modified ARM-PCR, run as three nested multiplex PCR rounds, produced the TCR beta libraries. Use of TRBV1-TRBV30 forward primers with a C-beta reverse primer characterized the first two PCR rounds, which lasted roughly 9 cycles each. TCRdb recomputed calls from the multiplex PCR reads with MiXCR, one row per CDR3 protein. The table shows under 150,000 distinct CDR3 sequences, with roughly 70% occurring only once. The source material, about 17-31 mg of unsorted bulk tissue, was used to co-extract RNA and DNA. Patients' primary liver carcinoma was surgically resected. The length of the CDR3 is 12 residues. Germline CDR1 and CDR2: SEHNR and FQNEAQ (reference sequence).

The sequenced sample was tumor-adjacent normal liver tissue. The source of this sequence is a woman aged 55-75 years with primary liver carcinoma and hepatitis B virus infection. The chain employs TRBV7-9 and TRBJ2-5; D is ambiguous. Written as DNA, the CDR3 is TGTACCAGTAGCTTCTCGGCGGAGACCCAGTACTTC. As protein: CTSSFSAETQYF. Variable domain in full (rest from reference TRBV7-9 and TRBJ2-5): DTGVSQNPRHKITKRGQNVTFRCDPISEHNRLYWYRQTLGQGPEFLTYFQNEAQLEKSRLLSDRFSAERPKGSFSTLEIQRTEQGDSAMYLCTSSFSAETQYFGPGTRLLVL.